This TCR beta chain was profiled in a study of shared clonotypes between healthy human individuals. Template for every sorted-subset replicate PCR totaled about 200 ng DNA, roughly 30,000 T cell genomes. Method: immunoSEQ multiplex PCR; TCRdb's copy keeps in-frame clones and lacks some. The table has under 700,000 clones, approximately 95% seen once. CD8 cells classed as naive were CD45RO-negative and positively selected for CCR7, excluding terminally differentiated effector memory CD45RA+ cells. The specimen was naive CD8+ T cells sorted from blood. This receptor was obtained from a woman in her 30s in good health.

CDR3 nucleotide sequence: TGTGCCAGCAGATCCGGGATCCAGCTAGGTGAAGCTTTCTTT. It yields the protein CASRSGIQLGEAFF. The rearrangement joins TRBV6-1 to TRBJ1-1, with D uncertain. Trimming pared 6 bases from V and 7 bases from J, leaving 18 bases between. CDR3 length: 14 amino acids. CDR1 and CDR2 from the germline V gene are MNHNS and SASEGT.